This entry lists 12 T cell receptor beta chains sequenced from one sample in a study of T-cell memory formation after mild COVID-19 (dated by TCRdb to the early 2020s). The library came from 5' RACE. This sample was sequenced with an Illumina NovaSeq 6000. The raw public reads went through TCRdb reprocessing: fastp at Q25, MiXCR clone calling, in-frame beta chains kept. Each record represents a unique CDR3 protein, reported with the most common genes and DNA among its rows. This sample is represented by under 650,000 distinct CDR3 sequences; more than 15% of them were singletons. 12% of the sample is taken by the ten largest. The sample consisted of PBMCs or a T cell subset sorted from them (not recorded which). These receptors originate from an adult woman who had mild COVID-19 (a few samples of this study predate the infection). The sample titles of this study are shuffled in the database, so cell type and time point are left out; the donor was told from shared clones.

This clonotype was detected many times. The genes are TRBV5-5 and TRBJ1-5; D perhaps matches TRBD1 (6 bases). The V end lost 1 base, the J end lost 3 bases, and 11 bases lay between the germline ends. CDR3 length: 15 residues. Germline CDR1 reads SGHKS; CDR2 reads YYEKEE (reference sequence). The DNA for the CDR3 is TGTGCCAGCAGCTTGTTGGGACACTTCAATCAGCCCCAGCATTTT. This translates into CASSLLGHFNQPQHF.

This rearrangement joins TRBV9 to TRBJ2-1, with D tentatively TRBD1 (6 bases). Germline CDR1 reads SGDLS; CDR2 reads YYNGEE. The ends were cut back, 4 bases at V and 2 bases at J, with 16 bases in the middle. The CDR3 length is 16 residues. The CDR3 DNA reads TGTGCCAGCAGCACTGGGGGCACGAGGACCTACAATGAGCAGTTCTTC. Protein: CASSTGGTRTYNEQFF.

The rearrangement joins TRBV21-1 to TRBJ1-3; TRBD1 was called by the table and not checked on the DNA. TRBV21-1 constitutes a pseudogene. The CDR3 loop spans 18 amino acids. The CDR3 is CASSKGPLGRYSGNTIYF. The DNA for the CDR3 is TGTGCCAGCAGCAAGGGGCCCCTGGGACGATACTCTGGAAACACCATATATTTT.

This clonotype was observed many times. The rearrangement uses TRBV12-5 and TRBJ1-1, with a tentative D call TRBD1 (6 bases). The V end was cut by 3 bases, the J end by 1 base, with 27 bases between. CDR3 length: 20 residues. CDR1 is LGHNT and CDR2 is FRNRAP in the germline V gene. The CDR3 sequence: CASGFANSGGRFVANTEAFF. The CDR3 coding sequence is TGTGCTAGTGGTTTCGCGAATTCCGGGGGGCGTTTTGTAGCGAACACTGAAGCTTTCTTT.

The chain employs TRBV14 and TRBJ2-3; D is ambiguous. Trimming cost V 3 bases and J 6 bases, with 19 bases left between them. Germline assignment: CDR1 SGHDN and CDR2 FVKESK. The CDR3 runs 16 residues. In DNA, the CDR3 is TGTGCCAGCAGCCATAGATCCTCGGGCTTAACGGATACGCAGTATTTT. Translating it yields CASSHRSSGLTDTQYF.

There are many counts of this clonotype. The CDR3 nucleotides read TGTGCCAGCAGCTTGCCGGGACAGGGGTCAGATACGCAGTATTTT. Translated, it gives CASSLPGQGSDTQYF. The rearrangement uses TRBV7-2 and TRBJ2-3, with 10 bases aligning to TRBD1. The CDR3 length is 15 residues. Germline trimming cut 3 bases from V and 4 bases from J; bases unmatched to any gene: 4. Germline V gene data show CDR1 as SGHTA and CDR2 as FQGNSA. Variable domain in full (rest from reference TRBV7-2 and TRBJ2-3): GAGVSQSPSNKVTEKGKDVELRCDPISGHTALYWYRQSLGQGLEFLIYFQGNSAPDKSGLPSDRFSAERTGGSVSTLTIQRTQQEDSAVYLCASSLPGQGSDTQYFGPGTRLTVL.

This clonotype appeared many times. The chain couples TRBV5-1 to TRBJ2-3; D may match TRBD1 or TRBD2 (5 bases each). The CDR3 covers 13 residues. CDR1 SGHRS and CDR2 YFSETQ come from the germline V gene. V was trimmed by 1 base and J by 5 bases, leaving 8 bases between them. The CDR3 region has the DNA TGCGCCAGCAGCTTGCGAGGGGAAGATACGCAGTATTTT. Translating gives CASSLRGEDTQYF.

This chain uses TRBV13 with TRBJ1-1; D uncertain. The CDR3 has 13 residues. Deletions cut 5 bases from V and 3 bases from J, with 10 bases between. Germline CDR1 PRHDT, CDR2 FYEKMQ (reference sequence). The DNA of the CDR3 is TGTGCCAGCAGCAAGGCCGGGGACACTGAAGCTTTCTTT. Translating gives CASSKAGDTEAFF.

This clonotype turned up a few times. The rearrangement uses TRBV6-5 and TRBJ2-7; 7 bases line up with TRBD1. Germline values: CDR1 MNHEY, CDR2 SVGAGI. The CDR3 runs 14 residues. The trim removed 4 bases at V and 5 bases at J, leaving 8 bases unmatched. CDR3 in DNA: TGTGCCAGCAGTTTGACAGGGTTTGGCAACGAGCAGTACTTC. Its translation is CASSLTGFGNEQYF.

The chain combines TRBV20-1 with TRBJ2-1; no definite D call. From germline, CDR1 is DFQATT and CDR2 SNEGSKA (reference sequence). Trimming took off 2 bases at V and 4 bases at J, with 3 bases between the two ends. CDR3 length equals 11 residues. DNA for the CDR3: TGCAGTGCTAGACAGTACAATGAGCAGTTCTTC. It yields the protein CSARQYNEQFF.

This clonotype showed up just a few times. The genes are TRBV29-1 and TRBJ1-2, with D maybe TRBD1 (5 bases). The CDR3 is 13 residues long. Looked up from germline, CDR1 is SQVTM and CDR2 is ANQGSEA. Trimming removed 2 bases at V and 6 bases at J, with 13 bases between. CDR3 protein: CSVEPQEVHGYTF. DNA of the CDR3: TGCAGCGTTGAACCACAGGAGGTCCATGGCTACACCTTC.

The V and J genes are TRBV7-9 and TRBJ2-3; TRBD2 is a possible D gene (7 bases). V was trimmed by 5 bases and J by 0 bases, leaving 15 bases between them. Germline values: CDR1 SEHNR, CDR2 FQNEAQ (reference sequence). The CDR3 has 16 amino acids. The CDR3: CASSPGRGPSTDTQYF. DNA of the CDR3: TGTGCCAGCAGCCCGGGGCGGGGGCCTAGCACAGATACGCAGTATTTT.